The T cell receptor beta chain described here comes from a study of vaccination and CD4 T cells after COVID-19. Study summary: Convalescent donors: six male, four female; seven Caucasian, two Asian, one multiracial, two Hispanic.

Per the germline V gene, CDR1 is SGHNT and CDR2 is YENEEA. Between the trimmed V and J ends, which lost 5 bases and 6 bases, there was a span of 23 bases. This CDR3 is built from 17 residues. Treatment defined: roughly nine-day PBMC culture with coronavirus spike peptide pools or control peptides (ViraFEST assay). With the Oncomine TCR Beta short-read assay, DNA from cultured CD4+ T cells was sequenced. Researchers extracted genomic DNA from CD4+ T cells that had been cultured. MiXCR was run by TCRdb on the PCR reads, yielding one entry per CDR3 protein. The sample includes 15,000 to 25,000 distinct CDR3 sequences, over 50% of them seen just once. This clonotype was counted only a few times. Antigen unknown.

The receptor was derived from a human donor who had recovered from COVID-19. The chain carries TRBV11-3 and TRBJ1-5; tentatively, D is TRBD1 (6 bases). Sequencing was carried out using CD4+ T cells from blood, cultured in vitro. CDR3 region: CASSLWGDMDFSQPQHF. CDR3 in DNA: TGTGCCAGCAGCCTCTGGGGGGACATGGATTTTAGTCAGCCCCAGCATTTT.